The 11 T cell receptor beta chains below come from one sample, sequenced in a study of monozygotic twins with inflammatory bowel disease. Reanalyzing the 5' RACE reads, TCRdb keeps one entry per CDR3 protein, without DNA. The sample's table shows roughly 200,000 distinct CDR3 sequences. Sequenced material: blood. These receptors were obtained from a human donor with ulcerative colitis or Crohn's disease, or a healthy co-twin of an affected twin (not recorded which).

V gene TRBV7-3 combines with J gene TRBJ1-2; the TRBD1 assignment by TCRdb is unverifiable without DNA. This CDR3 region has 14 residues. Germline lookup yields CDR1 SGHTA and CDR2 FQGTGA. CDR3 amino acids: CASSRTGGGGGYTF.

The chain links TRBV20-1 to TRBJ2-1; TCRdb reports TRBD1, a call that lacks DNA to check it against. This CDR3 comprises 16 residues. Germline V gene sequence: CDR1 DFQATT, CDR2 SNEGSKA (reference sequence). Here the CDR3 reads CSANPRTPRAMNEQFF.

The rearrangement joins TRBV5-4 to TRBJ2-7; without DNA, the TCRdb call of TRBD2 cannot be checked. This CDR3 region has 14 residues. In germline, CDR1 is SGHNT, CDR2 YYREEE (reference sequence). CDR3 loop: CASRRSSGRDEQYF.

The chain uses TRBV4-1 and TRBJ2-2; the TCRdb call, TRBD1, lacks DNA for checking. Germline assignment: CDR1 MGHRA and CDR2 YSYEKL. The CDR3 runs 16 residues. The CDR3: CASSQGGGGNSGELFF.

The gene calls are TRBV12-3 or TRBV12-4 and TRBJ1-5; TCRdb indicates TRBD1, and absent DNA this call remains unverified. The CDR3 contains 16 residues. CDR3: CASSWGTGGSGQPQHF.

The V call is TRBV6-1, the J call TRBJ2-2; the TCRdb call, TRBD2, lacks DNA for checking. This CDR3 has 16 residues. Germline V lookup: CDR1 MNHNS, CDR2 SASEGT. The CDR3 is CASTQDLPLNTGELFF.

The V gene is TRBV11-2, the J gene TRBJ2-7; TCRdb lists TRBD1, though no DNA is available to test this call. In germline, CDR1 is SGHAT, CDR2 FQNNGV. The CDR3 spans 16 residues. The CDR3 reads CASSLGGQGPFYEQYF.

This chain joins TRBV7-2 and TRBJ1-2; the D call of TRBD1 rests on TCRdb alone, since no DNA is present to check it. Per the germline V gene, CDR1 is SGHTA and CDR2 is FQGNSA. The CDR3 is 14 amino acids. CDR3: CASSLGQGLGGYTF.

The rearrangement links TRBV7-9 to TRBJ1-2. The CDR3 extends over 13 amino acids. Germline V lookup: CDR1 SEHNR, CDR2 FQNEAQ (reference sequence). CDR3 region: CASTGPLDYGYTF.

This sequence joins TRBV30 and TRBJ1-1; the D call from TCRdb, TRBD1, cannot be confirmed without DNA. CDR1 is GTSNPN, CDR2 SVGIG, per germline (reference sequence). The CDR3 contains 12 residues. The CDR3: CAFDPGTAEAFF. Full variable domain (missing parts from reference TRBV30 and TRBJ1-1): SQTIHQWPATLVQPVGSPLSLECTVEGTSNPNLYWYRQAAGRGLQLLFYSVGIGQISSEVPQNLSASRPQDRQFILSSKKLLLSDSGFYLCAFDPGTAEAFFGQGTRLTVV.

The J gene is TRBJ2-7, the V gene TRBV10-3. Germline lookup yields CDR1 ENHRY and CDR2 SYGVKD. This CDR3 contains 13 residues. CDR3 loop: CAISESRGYEQYF.